These T cell receptor beta chains were read from a single sample in a study of PD-1 blockade in classical Hodgkin lymphoma. Repertoires were generated with immunoSEQ multiplex PCR, while TCRdb's copy carries only in-frame clones and drops some. Of tens of thousands of clones listed, around 80% are singletons. The sequencing used peripheral blood mononuclear cells (PBMCs), collected before the fourth cycle of nivolumab. These receptors originate from a human donor with classical Hodgkin lymphoma. CDR3s include the opening cysteine and the closing phenylalanine or tryptophan.

j_gene,v_gene,CDR3aa
TRBJ1-1,TRBV7-2,CASSLLPGGTEAFF
TRBJ1-2,TRBV28,CASSPGRNYGYTF
TRBJ1-5,TRBV5-6,CASSRTGGNQPQHF
TRBJ2-5,TRBV5-1,CASSPIAGAGETQYF
TRBJ2-7,TRBV6-5,CASRSGQANEQYF
TRBJ1-5,TRBV11-2,CASSLAGEQPQHF
TRBJ1-1,TRBV11-2,CASSHTRGPNTEAFF
TRBJ2-5,TRBV15,CATSRDRSGVGETQYF
TRBJ2-1,TRBV7-9,CASSLGSEGVF
TRBJ1-2,TRBV4-2,CASSQRSVGDYTF
TRBJ2-1,TRBV5-4,CASSGGLYNGQFF
TRBJ2-5,TRBV11-2,CASSRDRAGGGPTQETQYF
TRBJ2-1,TRBV19,CASSSPGGGFYNEQFF
TRBJ1-4,TRBV2,CASSDRGEKLFF
TRBJ1-5,TRBV19,CASSMIRYIKPQHF
TRBJ2-5,TRBV10-3,CAISDFQSSGRESETQYF
TRBJ2-7,TRBV27,CASRRTGGYEQYF
TRBJ1-4,TRBV19,CASSTIDLHGATNEKLFF
TRBJ1-5,TRBV2,CASIGQGNQPQHF
TRBJ2-1,TRBV7-9,CASSLQIQQFF
TRBJ2-2,TRBV2,CASSELGANTGELFF
TRBJ1-4,TRBV7-2,CASSLGGAGEKLFF
TRBJ1-2,TRBV19,CASSIDPGQFYGYTF
TRBJ1-2,TRBV7-9,CASSLGTAGGYTF
TRBJ1-4,TRBV6-1,CASRPGPPVEKLFF
TRBJ1-5,TRBV18,CASSPRQGNQPQHF
TRBJ1-1,TRBV29-1,CSAELAEAFF
TRBJ2-3,TRBV6-5,CASSRGTDTQYF
TRBJ2-7,TRBV7-9,CASSLGRDSFYEQYF
TRBJ2-7,TRBV30,CAWNRNMGPYEQYF
TRBJ1-2,TRBV18,CASSPLGTGGSRAYGYTF
TRBJ2-2,TRBV5-6,CASSPVSLAGGPGGELFF
TRBJ1-4,TRBV6-5,CASTQGRRGEKLFF
TRBJ1-4,TRBV18,CASSPKAGVATNEKLFF
TRBJ2-7,TRBV7-9,CASSLRGHSYEQYF
TRBJ2-5,TRBV4-3,CASSQSSGRGAKTQYF
TRBJ2-7,TRBV5-1,CASSFQRGAPYEQYF
TRBJ2-3,TRBV27,CASSFLGGLDTQYF
TRBJ1-4,TRBV27,CASKGRRTGGIGEKLFF
TRBJ2-7,TRBV7-2,CASSLWGPYEQYF
TRBJ2-7,TRBV6-5,CASSRLGGSSYEQYF
TRBJ2-7,TRBV28,CASSIGGTHEQYF
TRBJ2-7,TRBV9,CASSVAWGSPYEQYF
TRBJ1-2,TRBV6-5,CASSYSINYGYTF
TRBJ2-2,TRBV6-1,CASSEAGRLQWGREATGELFF
TRBJ2-2,TRBV7-9,CASRGGGANTGELFF
TRBJ2-5,TRBV2,CASTLLGGGPAETQYF
TRBJ1-5,TRBV9,CASSVGVGRAEQHF
TRBJ2-5,TRBV27,CASSPVAGKQETQYF
TRBJ2-3,TRBV9,CASSVELMAGGPTQYF
TRBJ2-2,TRBV11-3,CASSLDRTGELFF
TRBJ2-5,TRBV6-5,CASRLAGARGETQYF
TRBJ2-3,TRBV13,CASSSSGTRTTDTQYF
TRBJ1-1,TRBV10-1,CASSRTGGPTEAFF
TRBJ1-4,TRBV11-2,CASRGQLNEKLFF
TRBJ2-1,TRBV29-1,CSGDRGLYNEQFF
TRBJ2-5,TRBV19,CASKTLGGGDQETQYF
TRBJ1-1,TRBV4-1,CASSQVWGRNTEAFF